The T cell receptor beta chain under discussion was sequenced for a study of response to subunit inactivated influenza vaccine. Looked up from germline, CDR1 is SEHNR and CDR2 is FQNEAQ (reference sequence). There are 16 residues in the CDR3. Trimming removed 6 bases from V and 3 bases from J, with 19 bases in between. TCRdb fed the RT-PCR reads into MiXCR, producing one record per CDR3 protein. The sample shows roughly 760,000 distinct CDR3 sequences, 21% of them seen only once. Material: PBMCs from blood, obtained about 5 days after vaccination. The TCR was taken from a man aged 50 to 59 who received an inactivated influenza vaccine. The J gene is TRBJ2-3, the V gene TRBV7-9; D call uncertain. Here the CDR3 DNA reads TGTGCCAGCAGGCCCCCGTTCCGGTTCAGTACAGATACGCAGTATTTT. Protein product: CASRPPFRFSTDTQYF.